Listed below are T cell receptor beta chains from one sample, sequenced in a study of blood T cell repertoires in COVID-19. Libraries were prepared by immunoSEQ multiplex PCR; TCRdb keeps only in-frame clonotypes and omits some of them. The profile shows about 240,000 clones, over 75% of them singletons. The specimen sequenced was peripheral blood. These receptors came from a man aged 25-45 years who had recovered from COVID-19. Both conserved end residues are trimmed from each CDR3.

v_gene	j_gene	CDR3aa
TRBV14	TRBJ2-2	ASSQDGYRGHSGELF
TRBV13	TRBJ1-6	ASSREGRSPLH
TRBV9	TRBJ1-4	ASSVAGEATNEKLF
TRBV5-4	TRBJ2-3	ASSLKTSGDSDTQY
TRBV6-5	TRBJ1-2	ASRMTEGGYGYT
TRBV6-5	TRBJ2-2	ASSYSGPGTGELF
TRBV7-2	TRBJ2-2	ASSLDRNTGELF
TRBV4-1	TRBJ2-3	ASSQRLAGARFDTQY
TRBV10-1	TRBJ1-1	ASSTGTGREAF
TRBV3-1/TRBV3-2	TRBJ1-6	ASSQADRPLH
TRBV5-4	TRBJ1-2	ASSLLGGGGYT
TRBV5-6	TRBJ1-4	ASSLAGRVSEKLF
TRBV2	TRBJ2-2	AGRQGQIGELF
TRBV2	TRBJ2-2	ASRWASGGTNTGELF
TRBV7-9	TRBJ1-2	ASSPGGGGYT
TRBV7-6	TRBJ2-2	ASSSVTVPSGELF
TRBV5-1	TRBJ2-1	ASSLDGGSSYNEQF